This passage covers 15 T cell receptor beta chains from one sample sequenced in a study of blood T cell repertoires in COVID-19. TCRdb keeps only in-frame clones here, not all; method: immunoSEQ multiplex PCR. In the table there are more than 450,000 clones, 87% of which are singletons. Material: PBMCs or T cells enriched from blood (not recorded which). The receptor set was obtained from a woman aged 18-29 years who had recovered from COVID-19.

This CDR3 reads CASSFPNRGEWETQYF. The CDR3 DNA follows: TGTGCCAGCAGTTTCCCGAACAGGGGGGAATGGGAGACCCAGTACTTC. The chain carries TRBV11-2 and TRBJ2-5, with 8 positions matching TRBD1. CDR3 length equals 16 residues. Looked up from germline, CDR1 is SGHAT and CDR2 is FQNNGV. V lost 6 bases, J lost 5 bases, and 14 bases stayed unmatched.

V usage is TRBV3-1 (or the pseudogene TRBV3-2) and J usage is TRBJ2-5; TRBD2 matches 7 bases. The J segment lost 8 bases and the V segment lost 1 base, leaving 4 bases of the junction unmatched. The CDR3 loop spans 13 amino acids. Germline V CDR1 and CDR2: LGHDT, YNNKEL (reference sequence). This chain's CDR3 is CASSQGLAETQYF. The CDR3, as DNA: TGTGCCAGCAGCCAAGGACTAGCAGAAACCCAGTACTTC.

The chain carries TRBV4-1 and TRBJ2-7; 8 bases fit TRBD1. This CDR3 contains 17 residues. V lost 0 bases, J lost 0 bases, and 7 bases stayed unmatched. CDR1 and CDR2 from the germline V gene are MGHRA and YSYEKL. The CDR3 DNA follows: TGCGCCAGCAGCCAAGACCCCGGGACAGGCGACTCCTACGAGCAGTACTTC. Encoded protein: CASSQDPGTGDSYEQYF.

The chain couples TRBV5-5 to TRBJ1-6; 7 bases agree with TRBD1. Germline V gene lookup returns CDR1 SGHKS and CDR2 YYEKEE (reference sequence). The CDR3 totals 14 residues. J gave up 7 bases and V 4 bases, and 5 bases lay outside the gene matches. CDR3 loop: CASSRGQVNSPLHF. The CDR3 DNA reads TGTGCCAGCAGCAGAGGACAGGTAAATTCACCCCTCCACTTT. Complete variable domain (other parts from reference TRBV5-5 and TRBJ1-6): DAGVTQSPTHLIKTRGQQVTLRCSPISGHKSVSWYQQVLGQGPQFIFQYYEKEERGRGNFPDRFSARQFPNYSSELNVNALLLGDSALYLCASSRGQVNSPLHFGNGTRLTVT.

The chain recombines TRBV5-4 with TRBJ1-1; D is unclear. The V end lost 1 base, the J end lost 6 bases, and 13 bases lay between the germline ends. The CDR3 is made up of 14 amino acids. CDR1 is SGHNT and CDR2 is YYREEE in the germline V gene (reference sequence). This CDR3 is CASSLQVPSSEAFF. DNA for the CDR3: TGTGCCAGCAGCTTGCAGGTGCCTAGCTCTGAAGCTTTCTTT.

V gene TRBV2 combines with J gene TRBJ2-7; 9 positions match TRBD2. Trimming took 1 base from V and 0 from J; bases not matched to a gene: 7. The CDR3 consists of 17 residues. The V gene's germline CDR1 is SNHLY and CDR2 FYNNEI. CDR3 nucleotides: TGTGCCAGCAGTGAAGAGGGGCTAGCGGGGAGCTCCTACGAGCAGTACTTC. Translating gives CASSEEGLAGSSYEQYF.

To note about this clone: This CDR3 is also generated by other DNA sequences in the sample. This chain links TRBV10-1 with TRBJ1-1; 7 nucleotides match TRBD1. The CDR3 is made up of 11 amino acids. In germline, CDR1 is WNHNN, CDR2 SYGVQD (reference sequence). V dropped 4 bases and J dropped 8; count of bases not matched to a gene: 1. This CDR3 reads CASSGTGEAFF. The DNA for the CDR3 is TGCGCCAGCAGTGGGACAGGAGAAGCTTTCTTT.

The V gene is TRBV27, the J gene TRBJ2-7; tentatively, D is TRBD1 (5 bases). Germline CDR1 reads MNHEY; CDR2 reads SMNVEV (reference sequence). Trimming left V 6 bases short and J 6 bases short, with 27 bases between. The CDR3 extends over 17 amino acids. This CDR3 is CASSSWGGVLQGGEQYF. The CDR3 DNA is TGTGCCAGCAGCAGTTGGGGTGGAGTTTTGCAGGGCGGCGAGCAGTACTTC.

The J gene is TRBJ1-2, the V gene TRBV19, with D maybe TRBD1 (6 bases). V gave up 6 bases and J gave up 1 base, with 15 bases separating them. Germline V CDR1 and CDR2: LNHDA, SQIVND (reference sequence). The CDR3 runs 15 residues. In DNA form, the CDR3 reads TGTGCCAGTAGCCCCCAGGACAGCGTTAACTATGGCTACACCTTC. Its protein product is CASSPQDSVNYGYTF.

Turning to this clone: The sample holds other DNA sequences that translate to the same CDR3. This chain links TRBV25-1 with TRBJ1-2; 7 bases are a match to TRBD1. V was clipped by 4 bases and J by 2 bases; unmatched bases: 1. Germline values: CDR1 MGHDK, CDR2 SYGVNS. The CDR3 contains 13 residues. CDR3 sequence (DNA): TGTGCCAGCAGTGCGACAGGGAACTATGGCTACACCTTC. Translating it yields CASSATGNYGYTF.

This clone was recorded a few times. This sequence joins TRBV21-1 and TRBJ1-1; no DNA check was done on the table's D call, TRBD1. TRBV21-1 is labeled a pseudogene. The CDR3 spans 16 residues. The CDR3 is CASSTRQGKGNTEAFF. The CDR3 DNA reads TGTGCCAGCAGCACCCGACAGGGCAAGGGGAACACTGAAGCTTTCTTT.

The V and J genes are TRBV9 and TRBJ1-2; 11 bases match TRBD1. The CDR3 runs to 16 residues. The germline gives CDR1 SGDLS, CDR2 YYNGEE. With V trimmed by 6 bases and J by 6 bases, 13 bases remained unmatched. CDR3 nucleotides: TGTGCCAGCACCCTCGGACAGGGGGCTCTGCTTAATGGCTACACCTTC. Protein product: CASTLGQGALLNGYTF.

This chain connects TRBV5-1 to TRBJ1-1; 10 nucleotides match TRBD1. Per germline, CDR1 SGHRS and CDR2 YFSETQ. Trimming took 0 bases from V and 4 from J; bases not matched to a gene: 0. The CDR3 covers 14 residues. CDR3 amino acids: CASSLGDRGTEAFF. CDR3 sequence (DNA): TGCGCCAGCAGCTTGGGGGACAGGGGCACTGAAGCTTTCTTT.

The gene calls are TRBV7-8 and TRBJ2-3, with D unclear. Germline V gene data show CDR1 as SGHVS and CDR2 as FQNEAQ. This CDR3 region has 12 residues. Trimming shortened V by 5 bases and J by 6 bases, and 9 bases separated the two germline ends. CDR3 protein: CASSPSTDTQYF. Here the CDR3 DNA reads TGTGCCAGCAGCCCGAGTACTGATACGCAGTATTTT.

CDR3 amino acids: CASSLGRGNSPLHF. The CDR3 nucleotides are TGTGCCAGCAGCTTGGGCAGGGGTAATTCACCCCTCCACTTT. V and J are TRBV5-6 and TRBJ1-6; weak D call: TRBD1 (6 bases). The germline gives CDR1 SGHDT, CDR2 YYEEEE. The CDR3 is 14 residues long. The V and J ends lost 0 bases and 6 bases respectively, with 7 bases between them.